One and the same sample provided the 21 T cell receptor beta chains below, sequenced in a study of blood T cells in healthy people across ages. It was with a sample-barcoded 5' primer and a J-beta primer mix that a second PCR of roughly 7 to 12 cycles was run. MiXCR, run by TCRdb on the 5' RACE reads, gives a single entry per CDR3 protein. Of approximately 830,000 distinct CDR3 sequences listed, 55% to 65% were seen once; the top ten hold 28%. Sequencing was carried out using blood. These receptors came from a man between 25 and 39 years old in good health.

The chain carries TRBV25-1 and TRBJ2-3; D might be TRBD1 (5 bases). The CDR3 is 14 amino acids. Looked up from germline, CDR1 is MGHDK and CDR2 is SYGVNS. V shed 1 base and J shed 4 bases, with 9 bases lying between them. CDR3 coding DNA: TGTGCCAGCAGTGAATCTCGCAGGGCAGATACGCAGTATTTT. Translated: CASSESRRADTQYF.

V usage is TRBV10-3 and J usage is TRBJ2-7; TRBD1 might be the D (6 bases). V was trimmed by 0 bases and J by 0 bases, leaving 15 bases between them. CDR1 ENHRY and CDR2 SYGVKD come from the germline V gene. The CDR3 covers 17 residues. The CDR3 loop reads CAISESVGRGSSYEQYF. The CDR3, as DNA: TGTGCCATCAGTGAGTCGGTTGGCAGGGGCTCCTCCTACGAGCAGTACTTC.

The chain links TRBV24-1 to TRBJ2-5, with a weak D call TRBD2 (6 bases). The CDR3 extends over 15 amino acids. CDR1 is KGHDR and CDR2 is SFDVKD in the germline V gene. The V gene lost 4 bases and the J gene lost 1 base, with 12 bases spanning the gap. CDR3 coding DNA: TGTGCCACCAGTGAGGCCACTAGCTTCCAAGAGACCCAGTACTTC. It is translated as CATSEATSFQETQYF.

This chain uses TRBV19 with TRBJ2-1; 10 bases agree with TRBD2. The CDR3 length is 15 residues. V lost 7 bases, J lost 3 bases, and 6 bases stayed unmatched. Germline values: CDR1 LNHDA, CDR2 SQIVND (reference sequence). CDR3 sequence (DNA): TGTGCCAGTACCTCGGGACTAGCGAACTACAATGAGCAGTTCTTC. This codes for CASTSGLANYNEQFF.

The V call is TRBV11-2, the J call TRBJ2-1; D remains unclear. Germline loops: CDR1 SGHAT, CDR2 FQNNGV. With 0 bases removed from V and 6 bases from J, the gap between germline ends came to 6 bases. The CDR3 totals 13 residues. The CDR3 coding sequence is TGTGCCAGCAGCTTAGAAAGGCGCAATGAGCAGTTCTTC. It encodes CASSLERRNEQFF.

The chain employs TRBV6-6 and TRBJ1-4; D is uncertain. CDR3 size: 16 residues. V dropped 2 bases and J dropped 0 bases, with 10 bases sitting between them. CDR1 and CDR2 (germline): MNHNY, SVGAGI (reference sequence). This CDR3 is CASSYLAAATNEKLFF. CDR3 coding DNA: TGTGCCAGCAGTTACCTGGCGGCTGCAACTAATGAAAAACTGTTTTTT.

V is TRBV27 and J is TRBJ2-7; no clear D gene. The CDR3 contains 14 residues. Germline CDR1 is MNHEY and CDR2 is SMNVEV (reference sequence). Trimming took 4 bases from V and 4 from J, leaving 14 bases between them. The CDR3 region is CASSSFGRSYEQYF. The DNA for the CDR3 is TGTGCCAGCAGTTCATTCGGACGGTCGTACGAGCAGTACTTC.

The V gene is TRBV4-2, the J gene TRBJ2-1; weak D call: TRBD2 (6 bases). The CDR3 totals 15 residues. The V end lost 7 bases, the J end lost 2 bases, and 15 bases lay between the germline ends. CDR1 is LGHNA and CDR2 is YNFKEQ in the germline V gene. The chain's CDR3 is CASTQEWGAYNEQFF. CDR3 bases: TGTGCCAGCACCCAGGAGTGGGGGGCCTACAATGAGCAGTTCTTC.

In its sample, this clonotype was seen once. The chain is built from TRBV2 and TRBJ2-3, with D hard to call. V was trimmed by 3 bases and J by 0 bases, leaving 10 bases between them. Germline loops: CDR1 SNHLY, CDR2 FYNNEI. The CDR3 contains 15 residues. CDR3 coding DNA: TGTGCCAGCAGTGACATCGGTGCTAGCACAGATACGCAGTATTTT. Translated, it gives CASSDIGASTDTQYF.

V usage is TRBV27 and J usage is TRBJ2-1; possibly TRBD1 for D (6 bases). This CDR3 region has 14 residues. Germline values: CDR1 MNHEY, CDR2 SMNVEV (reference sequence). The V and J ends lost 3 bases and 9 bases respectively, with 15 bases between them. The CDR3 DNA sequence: TGTGCCAGCAGTTTGGGCGACTCCAGGGGTGAGCAGTTCTTC. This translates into CASSLGDSRGEQFF.

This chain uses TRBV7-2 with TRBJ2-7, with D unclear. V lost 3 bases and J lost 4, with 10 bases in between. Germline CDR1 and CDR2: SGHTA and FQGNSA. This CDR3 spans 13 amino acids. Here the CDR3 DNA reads TGTGCCAGCAGCTTTTCAGCCTTTTACGAGCAGTACTTC. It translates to CASSFSAFYEQYF.

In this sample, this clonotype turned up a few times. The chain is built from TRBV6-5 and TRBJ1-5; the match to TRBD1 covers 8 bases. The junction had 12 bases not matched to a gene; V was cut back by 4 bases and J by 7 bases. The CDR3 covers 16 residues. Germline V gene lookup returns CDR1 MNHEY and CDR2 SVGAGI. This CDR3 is CASSSSPGQGGQPQHF. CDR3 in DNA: TGTGCCAGCAGTTCTTCCCCTGGACAGGGAGGACAGCCCCAGCATTTT.

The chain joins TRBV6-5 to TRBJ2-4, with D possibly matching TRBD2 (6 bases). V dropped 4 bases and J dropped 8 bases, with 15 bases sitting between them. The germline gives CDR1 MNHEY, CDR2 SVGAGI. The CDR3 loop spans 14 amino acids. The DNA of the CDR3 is TGTGCCAGCAGTTCCGATCTAGCGTTGGACATTCAGTACTTC. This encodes CASSSDLALDIQYF.

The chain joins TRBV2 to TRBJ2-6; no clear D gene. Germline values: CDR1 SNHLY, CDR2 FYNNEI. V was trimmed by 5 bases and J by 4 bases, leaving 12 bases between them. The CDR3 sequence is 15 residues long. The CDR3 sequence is CASSLPGTGANVLTF. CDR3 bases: TGTGCCAGCAGTCTTCCAGGTACCGGGGCCAACGTCCTGACTTTC.

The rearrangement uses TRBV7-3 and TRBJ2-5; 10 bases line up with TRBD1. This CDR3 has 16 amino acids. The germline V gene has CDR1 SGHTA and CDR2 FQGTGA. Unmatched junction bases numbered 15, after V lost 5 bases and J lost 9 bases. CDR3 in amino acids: CASSRQPGSGTGAQYF. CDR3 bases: TGTGCCAGCAGCCGTCAACCCGGCTCCGGGACAGGGGCCCAGTACTTC.

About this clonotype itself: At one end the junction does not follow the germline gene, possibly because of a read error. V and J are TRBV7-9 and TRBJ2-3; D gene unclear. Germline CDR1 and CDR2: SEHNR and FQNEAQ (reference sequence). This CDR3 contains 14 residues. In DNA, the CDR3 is TGTGCCAGCGGTGGCCGAAGGGAAACAGATACGCGGTATTTT. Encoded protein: CASGGRRETDTRYF.

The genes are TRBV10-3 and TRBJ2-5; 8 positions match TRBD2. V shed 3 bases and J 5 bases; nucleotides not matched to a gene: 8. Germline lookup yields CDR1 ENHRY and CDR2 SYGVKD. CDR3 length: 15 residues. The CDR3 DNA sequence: TGTGCCATCAGTGAAGGTCGGGGGGGCTTGGAGACCCAGTACTTC. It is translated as CAISEGRGGLETQYF.

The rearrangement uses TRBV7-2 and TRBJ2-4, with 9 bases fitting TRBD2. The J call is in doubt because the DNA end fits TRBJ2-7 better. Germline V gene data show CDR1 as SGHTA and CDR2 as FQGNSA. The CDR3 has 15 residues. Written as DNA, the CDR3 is TGTGCCAGCAGCCGCGACGGCGGGGGGGCGTTCGAGCAGTACTTC. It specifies CASSRDGGGAFEQYF.

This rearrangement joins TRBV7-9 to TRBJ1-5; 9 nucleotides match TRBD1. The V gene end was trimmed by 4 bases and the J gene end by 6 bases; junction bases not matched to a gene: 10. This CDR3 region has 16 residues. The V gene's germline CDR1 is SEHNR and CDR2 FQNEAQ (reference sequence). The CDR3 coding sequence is TGTGCCAGCAGCTGCCGGGACAGGGATTTCGTTCAGCCCCAGCATTTT. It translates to CASSCRDRDFVQPQHF.

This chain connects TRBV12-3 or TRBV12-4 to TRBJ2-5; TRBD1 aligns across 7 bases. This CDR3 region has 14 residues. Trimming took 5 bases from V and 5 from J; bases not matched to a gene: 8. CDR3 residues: CASSINRGSETQYF. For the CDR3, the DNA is TGTGCCAGCAGTATAAACAGGGGATCGGAGACCCAGTACTTC.

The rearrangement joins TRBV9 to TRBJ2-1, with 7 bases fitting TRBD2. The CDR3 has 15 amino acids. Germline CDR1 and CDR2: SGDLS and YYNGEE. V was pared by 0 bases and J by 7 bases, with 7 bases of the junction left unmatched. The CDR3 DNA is TGTGCCAGCAGCGTAGAAGCGGGGATTAGGAATGAGCAGTTCTTC. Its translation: CASSVEAGIRNEQFF.